This T cell receptor (beta chain) emerged from a study of B cell selection in AIRE deficiency. Overall study results and limits: About 30.6% of healthy-shared Treg sequences were found among patient Tconv cells. Healthy donors alone shared more than 30% of a few thousand Treg sequences; patients alone less than 10%.

Per the authors' pipeline: Pooled conventional T cells gave approximately 1.2x10^5 patient and around 1.4x10^5 donor TCRbeta sequences. Method: immunoSEQ multiplex PCR; TCRdb's copy keeps in-frame clones and lacks some. The DNA was the basis for D and trimming; V, J and clone size are from that table. The data show tens of thousands of clones, about 98% seen once. CD4+CD127+ cells were sorted as the conventional CD4 T cells. In germline, CDR1 is MGHDK, CDR2 SYGVNS. The CDR3 extends over 14 amino acids. The germline V and J ends were trimmed by 9 bases and 3 bases, with 18 bases remaining between them. About this clone: As yet, its antigen is unknown.

The sample taken for sequencing was conventional CD4+ T cells sorted from PBMCs. V gene TRBV25-1 combines with J gene TRBJ2-7; possibly TRBD1 for D (5 bases). The sequence came from a human donor with AIRE deficiency. The CDR3 region is CASQGTAYFYEQYF. For the CDR3, the DNA is TGTGCCAGTCAGGGTACGGCCTATTTCTACGAGCAGTACTTC.